This T cell receptor (beta chain) is drawn from a study of T cell responses to AZD1222 COVID-19 vaccine. The method was immunoSEQ multiplex PCR; TCRdb's version includes in-frame clones alone and lacks a portion of them. The data contain 89,000 or so clones, approximately 88% of them singletons. This CDR3 spans 12 amino acids. CDR1 SEHNR and CDR2 FQNEAQ come from the germline V gene (reference sequence). Between the trimmed V and J ends, which lost 5 bases and 3 bases, there was a span of 8 bases. Regarding this clone: What it binds is unknown.

Study-wide points: Regions 160-218 and 743-854 dominated among vaccine-associated CD4 TCRs spanning spike.

The chain combines TRBV7-9 with TRBJ2-7; a possible D gene is TRBD2 (6 bases). Material: peripheral blood, obtained on day 0 of AZD1222 vaccination. The source is an adult in good health. CDR3 nucleotides: TGTGCCAGCAGCCGGGACTTCTACGAGCAGTACTTC. Its translation: CASSRDFYEQYF.